The entry below gives a single TCR beta chain sequence along with its context. Its specificity is not known. This specimen comes from a study of T cells in Graves' hyperthyroidism and ophthalmopathy. Study information: The initial diagnosis was the point when peripheral blood was collected, ahead of any treatment. Study-wide results and limits: Classification by a 13 V-J model distinguished ophthalmopathy from stable hyperthyroidism.

Ophthalmopathy patients all had a Clinical Activity Score of at least 3, a NOSPECS grade of at least 4 and disease under 3 months old. Extraction of PBMCs used roughly 9.6 ml of fresh peripheral blood. RNA transcripts served as the template for amplifying TCR beta CDR3 regions. The HTBI primer set was used in a first-round RT-PCR of the TCR CDR3. TCRdb reprocessed the multiplex PCR reads with MiXCR, giving one entry per CDR3 protein. Here the sample spans a few hundred thousand distinct CDR3 sequences, about an eighth being singletons. In germline, CDR1 is LNHDA, CDR2 SQIVND (reference sequence). J gave up 5 bases and V 2 bases, and 12 bases lay outside the gene matches. This CDR3 spans 17 amino acids.

J is TRBJ2-7 and V is TRBV19; 10 bases align to TRBD2. The receptor was isolated from a woman in her forties with Graves' ophthalmopathy. Material for sequencing was blood. CDR3 nucleotide sequence: TGTGCCAGTAGTATAATGGAGTCCCTAGCGGGAGCCAACGAGCAGTACTTC. It specifies CASSIMESLAGANEQYF. The whole variable domain, remainder taken from reference TRBV19 and TRBJ2-7, is DGGITQSPKYLFRKEGQNVTLSCEQNLNHDAMYWYRQDPGQGLRLIYYSQIVNDFQKGDIAEGYSVSREKKESFPLTVTSAQKNPTAFYLCASSIMESLAGANEQYFGPGTRLTVT.